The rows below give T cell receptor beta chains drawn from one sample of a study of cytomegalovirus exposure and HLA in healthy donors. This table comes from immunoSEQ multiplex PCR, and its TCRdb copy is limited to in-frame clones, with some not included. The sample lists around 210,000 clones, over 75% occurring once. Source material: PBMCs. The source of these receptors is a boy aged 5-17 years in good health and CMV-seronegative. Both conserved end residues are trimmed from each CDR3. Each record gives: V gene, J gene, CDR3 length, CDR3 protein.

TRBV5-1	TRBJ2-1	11	ASSFGRSNEQF
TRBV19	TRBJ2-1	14	ASSGEGAGDDNEQF
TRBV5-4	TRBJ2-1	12	ASSEWEPYNEQF
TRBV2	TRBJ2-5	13	ASSESGGGGKTQY
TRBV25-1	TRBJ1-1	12	ASSEYFGGAEAF
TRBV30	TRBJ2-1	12	AWSVHLFDNEQF
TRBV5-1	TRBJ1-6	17	ASSQMTGATGINLSPLH
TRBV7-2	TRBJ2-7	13	ASSESGQGAYEQY
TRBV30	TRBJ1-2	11	AWSTTPNYGYT
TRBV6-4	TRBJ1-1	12	ASRGDSMNTEAF
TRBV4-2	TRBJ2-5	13	ASSQPGSSGETQY
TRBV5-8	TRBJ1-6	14	ASSFADFKPNSPLH
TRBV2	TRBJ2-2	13	ARGRRAGDTGELF
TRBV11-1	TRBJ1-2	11	ASSWDRVGGYT
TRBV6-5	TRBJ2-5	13	ASSYDRGQVETQY
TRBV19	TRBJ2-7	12	ASSPTSVGFGQY
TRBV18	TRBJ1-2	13	ASSLGQGRMNGYT
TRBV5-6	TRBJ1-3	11	ASTQASGNTIY
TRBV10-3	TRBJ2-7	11	AISEDRAYEQY
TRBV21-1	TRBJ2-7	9	ASTSEYEQY
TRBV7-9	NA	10	ASSPSSYEQY
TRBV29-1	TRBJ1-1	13	SVVGQYQFTTEAF
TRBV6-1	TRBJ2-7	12	ASRTDRLPYEQY
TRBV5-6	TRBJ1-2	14	ASSSSRDRVNYGYT
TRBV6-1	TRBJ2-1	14	ASSETWRVTDNEQF
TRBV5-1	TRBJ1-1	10	ASSPGGTEAF
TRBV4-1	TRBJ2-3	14	ASSSYSGGYTDTQY
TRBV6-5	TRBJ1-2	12	ASSAGTGGMGYT
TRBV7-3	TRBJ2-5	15	ASSPEWWTGGAETQY
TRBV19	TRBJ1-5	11	ASSDDFSSPQH
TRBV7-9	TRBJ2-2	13	ASSSDSVPTGELF
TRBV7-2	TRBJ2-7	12	ASSPERSSYEQY
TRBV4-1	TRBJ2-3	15	ASSWSRDRSSTDTQY
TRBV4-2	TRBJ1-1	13	ASSQGVRSNTEAF
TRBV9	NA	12	ASSVGQGTDEQY
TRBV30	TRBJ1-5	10	AWDRSNQPQH
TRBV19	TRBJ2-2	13	ASIGRETRSGELF
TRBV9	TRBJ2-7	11	ASSVASGREQY
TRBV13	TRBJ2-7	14	ASSYSTGSRSYEQY
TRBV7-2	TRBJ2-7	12	ASSFDRGAYEQY
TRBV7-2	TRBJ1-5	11	ASSPRGHQPQH
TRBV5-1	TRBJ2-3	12	ASTEGGFTDTQY
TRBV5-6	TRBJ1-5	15	ASSSTPGWGGNQPQH